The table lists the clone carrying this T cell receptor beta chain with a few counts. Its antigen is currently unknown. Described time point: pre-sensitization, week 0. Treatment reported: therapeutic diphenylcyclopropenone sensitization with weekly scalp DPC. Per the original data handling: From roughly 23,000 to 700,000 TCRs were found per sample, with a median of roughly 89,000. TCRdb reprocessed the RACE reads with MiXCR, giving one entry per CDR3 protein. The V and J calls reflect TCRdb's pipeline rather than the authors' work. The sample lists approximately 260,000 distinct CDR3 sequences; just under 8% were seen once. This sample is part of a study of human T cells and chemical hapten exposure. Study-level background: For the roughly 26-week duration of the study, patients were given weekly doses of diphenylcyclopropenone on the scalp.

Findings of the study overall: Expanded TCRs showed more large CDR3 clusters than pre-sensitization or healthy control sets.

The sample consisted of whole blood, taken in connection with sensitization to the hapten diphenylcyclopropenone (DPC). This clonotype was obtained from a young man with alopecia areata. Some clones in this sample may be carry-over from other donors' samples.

In DNA form, the CDR3 reads TGCAGCGTCCTCAGGGGCTACGAGCAGTACTTC. Translation gives CSVLRGYEQYF. V gene TRBV29-1 combines with J gene TRBJ2-7; maybe TRBD1 (6 bases). Trimming shortened V by 6 bases and J by 3 bases, and 9 bases separated the two germline ends. The CDR3 consists of 11 residues. The germline gives CDR1 SQVTM, CDR2 ANQGSEA.